Following are 32 T cell receptor beta chains from one sample sequenced in a study of T cells in Graves' hyperthyroidism and ophthalmopathy. There were TCR beta CDR3 regions amplified from RNA transcripts. TCR CDR3 underwent first-round RT-PCR with the HTBI primer set. TCRdb re-analysed the multiplex PCR reads in MiXCR, keeping a single row per CDR3 protein. The sample contains about 590,000 distinct CDR3 sequences, 14% of which appear only once. Sequencing was carried out using blood. These TCRs come from a woman in her late teens or twenties with Graves' ophthalmopathy.

This clonotype was seen repeatedly, ten times or more. The J gene is TRBJ2-5, the V gene TRBV28, with D possibly called TRBD1 or TRBD2 (5 bases each). The V gene's germline CDR1 is MDHEN and CDR2 SYDVKM. The V end was cut by 7 bases, the J end by 5 bases, with 11 bases between. CDR3 length: 12 residues. CDR3 amino acids: CASKSREETQYF. The CDR3 region has the DNA TGTGCCAGCAAAAGCAGGGAGGAGACCCAGTACTTC.

As for this clonotype: Since a much larger clone is just one base distant, this may be a read error. The chain uses TRBV27 and TRBJ1-5; 9 bases map to TRBD1. Looked up from germline, CDR1 is MNHEY and CDR2 is SMNVEV (reference sequence). The CDR3 sequence is 14 residues long. CDR3: CANSLLGQGQPQHF. The CDR3 region has the DNA TGTGCCAACAGTTTATTGGGACAGGGTCAGCCCCAGCATTTT.

The chain recombines TRBV24-1 with TRBJ2-3; no reliable D call. CDR1 is KGHDR, CDR2 SFDVKD, per germline. This CDR3 contains 12 residues. V dropped 8 bases and J dropped 0 bases, with 5 bases sitting between them. The CDR3 sequence: CATTSSTDTQYF. CDR3 nucleotide sequence: TGTGCCACCACTTCTAGCACAGATACGCAGTATTTT.

This clonotype was observed many times. This rearrangement joins TRBV9 to TRBJ2-3, with 7 bases that match TRBD1. CDR3 length: 14 residues. V shed 3 bases, J shed 2 bases, and the junction held 3 bases outside the gene matches. Germline V lookup: CDR1 SGDLS, CDR2 YYNGEE. As DNA, the CDR3 is TGTGCCAGCAGCGGGGGGACAGCCACAGATACGCAGTATTTT. Amino acids: CASSGGTATDTQYF.

The table lists this clonotype with many counts. V usage is TRBV6-1 and J usage is TRBJ1-2; TRBD1 might be the D (6 bases). Looked up from germline, CDR1 is MNHNS and CDR2 is SASEGT. Deletions cut 5 bases from V and 0 bases from J, with 16 bases between. This CDR3 spans 16 amino acids. This chain's CDR3 is CASSFDDRSSNYGYTF. The CDR3 DNA follows: TGTGCCAGCAGTTTCGATGACAGGAGTTCTAACTATGGCTACACCTTC.

This clonotype has a count of ten or more. The gene calls are TRBV7-3 and TRBJ2-3; weak D call: TRBD2 (5 bases). Per germline, CDR1 SGHTA and CDR2 FQGTGA. Trimming shortened V by 4 bases and J by 6 bases, and 8 bases separated the two germline ends. The CDR3 loop spans 12 amino acids. The CDR3 nucleotides are TGTGCCAGCAGCTCGGGGTTGGATACGCAGTATTTT. It translates to CASSSGLDTQYF.

This clonotype was found many times. V and J are TRBV5-8 and TRBJ1-5, with unresolved D. CDR3 size: 12 residues. Trimming took 4 bases from V and 13 from J, leaving 15 bases between them. The germline CDR1 and CDR2 sequences are SGHTS and YDEGEE. This chain's CDR3 is CASSKDRELQHF. CDR3 DNA: TGTGCCAGCAGCAAAGACCGGGAATTACAGCATTTT.

The V and J genes are TRBV7-2 and TRBJ1-3; unclear D gene. Between the trimmed V and J ends, which lost 5 bases and 3 bases, there was a span of 17 bases. The CDR3 totals 16 residues. CDR1 is SGHTA and CDR2 is FQGNSA in the germline V gene. The DNA of the CDR3 is TGTGCCAGCAGCCCCCGGCCGTTATGGGGTGGAAACACCATATATTTT. Translation gives CASSPRPLWGGNTIYF.

This clonotype was picked up many times. The rearrangement joins TRBV6-1 to TRBJ2-7, with TRBD2 identical over 10 bases. This CDR3 comprises 13 residues. Germline V gene sequence: CDR1 MNHNS, CDR2 SASEGT. The V gene end was trimmed by 5 bases and the J gene end by 4 bases; junction bases not matched to a gene: 2. CDR3 in amino acids: CASSFSGGYEQYF. The CDR3 region has the DNA TGTGCCAGCAGTTTTAGCGGGGGGTACGAGCAGTACTTC.

This clonotype appeared many times. The chain recombines TRBV28 with TRBJ2-3; D may be TRBD2 (5 bases). Germline V gene sequence: CDR1 MDHEN, CDR2 SYDVKM. This CDR3 is built from 16 residues. V shed 3 bases and J shed 0 bases, with 13 bases lying between them. The CDR3 nucleotides are TGTGCCAGCAGTTTGTGGAGGAGTACTAGCACAGATACGCAGTATTTT. Protein: CASSLWRSTSTDTQYF.

This clonotype was counted at least ten times. This chain links TRBV6-1 with TRBJ2-2; 10 positions agree with TRBD2. V lost 3 bases to trimming and J lost 3 bases; unmatched junction nucleotides: 4. In germline, CDR1 is MNHNS, CDR2 SASEGT. The CDR3 runs 16 residues. The CDR3: CASSDPSGSYTGELFF. DNA for the CDR3: TGTGCCAGCAGTGACCCTAGCGGGAGTTACACCGGGGAGCTGTTTTTT.

The chain links TRBV10-2 to TRBJ1-3; TRBD1 might be the D (6 bases). The V gene lost 8 bases and the J gene lost 4 bases, with 18 bases spanning the gap. Per the germline V gene, CDR1 is WSHSY and CDR2 is SAAADI. The length of the CDR3 is 15 residues. The CDR3 nucleotides are TGCGCCAGCGCGGGGGGGGGCCGGTTCGGAAACACCATATATTTT. It translates to CASAGGGRFGNTIYF.

Many counts were recorded for this clonotype. The chain couples TRBV30 to TRBJ1-5, with D maybe TRBD1 (5 bases). This CDR3 has 13 residues. Germline CDR1 is GTSNPN and CDR2 is SVGIG (reference sequence). The ends were cut back, 3 bases at V and 5 bases at J, with 11 bases in the middle. The CDR3 here is CAWRRDGDQPQHF. The CDR3 DNA sequence: TGTGCCTGGAGAAGGGACGGTGATCAGCCCCAGCATTTT.

As for this clonotype: A much larger clone sits a single nucleotide away, making a read error possible. This sequence joins TRBV30 and TRBJ1-5; the match to TRBD1 covers 9 bases. The CDR3 is 14 amino acids. CDR1 is GTSNPN and CDR2 is SVGIG in the germline V gene (reference sequence). The CDR3 loop reads CAWSIGTGNRPQHF. The CDR3 region has the DNA TGTGCCTGGAGCATAGGGACAGGGAATCGGCCCCAGCATTTT.

This clonotype was found a few times. The CDR3: CSARVGGETQYF. Written as DNA, the CDR3 is TGCAGTGCTAGAGTGGGCGGAGAGACCCAGTACTTC. This sequence joins TRBV20-1 and TRBJ2-5; no firm D call. This CDR3 spans 12 amino acids. Germline loops: CDR1 DFQATT, CDR2 SNEGSKA (reference sequence). Trimming cost V 1 base and J 4 bases, with 7 bases left between them.

This clonotype was detected a few times. The chain links TRBV20-1 to TRBJ1-2; TRBD1 aligns across 9 bases. The CDR3 is 14 amino acids. J lost 5 bases, V lost 4 bases, and 8 bases had no gene match. CDR1 DFQATT and CDR2 SNEGSKA come from the germline V gene (reference sequence). Here the CDR3 reads CSATYRGRGYGYTF. The CDR3 DNA reads as TGCAGTGCTACATACAGGGGGCGAGGGTATGGCTACACCTTC.

At least ten counts were recorded for this clonotype. This chain connects TRBV27 to TRBJ2-5, with D possibly being TRBD2 (5 bases). The germline CDR1 and CDR2 sequences are MNHEY and SMNVEV (reference sequence). The CDR3 is 13 residues long. V was shortened by 4 bases and J by 3 bases, with 9 bases between the two germline ends. This CDR3 reads CASSSSGKETQYF. The CDR3 DNA is TGTGCCAGCAGTTCCAGCGGTAAAGAGACCCAGTACTTC.

V usage is TRBV9 and J usage is TRBJ1-2; weak D call: TRBD1 (5 bases). Looked up from germline, CDR1 is SGDLS and CDR2 is YYNGEE. CDR3 length: 14 amino acids. Trimming removed 0 bases from V and 8 bases from J, with 14 bases in between. DNA for the CDR3: TGTGCCAGCAGCGTAGAAGGGGCCCGGAGGGGCTACACCTTC. As protein: CASSVEGARRGYTF. Combining the CDR3 with reference TRBV9 and TRBJ1-2 gives the whole variable domain DSGVTQTPKHLITATGQRVTLRCSPRSGDLSVYWYQQSLDQGLQFLIQYYNGEERAKGNILERFSAQQFPDLHSELNLSSLELGDSALYFCASSVEGARRGYTFGSGTRLTVV.

This clonotype was seen at least ten times. The chain recombines TRBV11-3 with TRBJ1-4, with 9 bases aligning to TRBD1. After removal of 0 bases from V and 2 bases from J, the junction contained 1 base not matched to a gene. Germline V gives CDR1 SGHNT, CDR2 YENEEA. This CDR3 contains 16 residues. This CDR3 is CASSLDGTGTNEKLFF. As DNA, the CDR3 is TGTGCCAGCAGCTTAGACGGGACAGGGACTAATGAAAAACTGTTTTTT.

This clonotype was detected many times. J is TRBJ2-2 and V is TRBV3-1, with 12 positions matching TRBD1. Trimming cost V 2 bases and J 7 bases; bases outside gene matches: 11. The CDR3 sequence is 18 residues long. Per germline, CDR1 LGHDT and CDR2 YNNKEL (reference sequence). CDR3 loop: CASSQYSGTGGASGELFF. CDR3 sequence (DNA): TGTGCCAGCAGCCAATATTCAGGGACAGGGGGCGCGAGCGGGGAGCTGTTTTTT. Full variable domain (remainder filled in from reference TRBV3-1 and TRBJ2-2): DTAVSQTPKYLVTQMGNDKSIKCEQNLGHDTMYWYKQDSKKFLKIMFSYNNKELIINETVPNRFSPKSPDKAHLNLHINSLELGDSAVYFCASSQYSGTGGASGELFFGEGSRLTVL.

The chain links TRBV11-2 to TRBJ1-2; TRBD1 matches at 8 bases. V was pared by 4 bases and J by 6 bases, with 10 bases of the junction left unmatched. Germline CDR1 SGHAT, CDR2 FQNNGV. The CDR3 runs 15 residues. CDR3 sequence (DNA): TGTGCCAGCAGCTCCTGGGACAGGCTAGTGAATGGCTACACCTTC. This encodes CASSSWDRLVNGYTF.

This clonotype was observed at least ten times. The chain is built from TRBV20-1 and TRBJ1-2, with D possibly TRBD1 on 5 matching bases. CDR3 length: 15 amino acids. The V end lost 0 bases, the J end lost 6 bases, and 17 bases lay between the germline ends. The germline gives CDR1 DFQATT, CDR2 SNEGSKA (reference sequence). CDR3 DNA: TGCAGTGCTAGAGATTCGGGGGGACGTGGAGATGGCTACACCTTC. This codes for CSARDSGGRGDGYTF.

At least ten counts were recorded for this clonotype. The chain is built from TRBV6-1 and TRBJ1-3; D not resolved. Trimming stripped 6 bases from V and 0 bases from J, with 12 bases between. CDR3 size: 15 residues. Germline V gene lookup returns CDR1 MNHNS and CDR2 SASEGT. The CDR3 spells CASRPDESSGNTIYF. The DNA of the CDR3 is TGTGCCAGCAGGCCCGACGAATCCTCTGGAAACACCATATATTTT.

This clonotype came up many times. The chain combines TRBV28 with TRBJ2-7; 7 nucleotides match TRBD1. Germline lookup yields CDR1 MDHEN and CDR2 SYDVKM. Losses at the gene ends were 6 bases for V and 3 bases for J; bases not matched to a gene: 2. The CDR3 extends over 12 amino acids. The CDR3 DNA reads TGTGCCAGCAGGGGACAGCTCTACGAGCAGTACTTC. Translated: CASRGQLYEQYF.

The chain is built from TRBV4-2 and TRBJ2-7, with TRBD1 identical over 7 bases. V was clipped by 4 bases and J by 6 bases; unmatched bases: 3. The CDR3 contains 12 residues. The germline gives CDR1 LGHNA, CDR2 YNFKEQ. DNA for the CDR3: TGTGCCAGCAGCCGGGCAGGGGGCGAGCAGTACTTC. It is translated as CASSRAGGEQYF.

Turning to this clonotype: A read error is possible here, since a much larger clone lies one base away. V and J are TRBV20-1 and TRBJ2-1; possible D gene TRBD1, 7 bases. The germline V gene encodes CDR1 DFQATT and CDR2 SNEGSKA (reference sequence). This CDR3 contains 16 residues. The DNA for the CDR3 is TGCAGTGCTGGAGACCCGGAGGCCCAGGGGGGAAATGAGCAGTTCTTC. Translation gives CSAGDPEAQGGNEQFF.

Comment on this clonotype: A much larger clone lies a single base off, so this may be a read error. Written as DNA, the CDR3 is TGCAGTGCTAGCCGACTAGCGGGAGGGCCAAGGGCATGCGAGCAGTACTTC. Translated: CSASRLAGGPRACEQYF. The chain recombines TRBV20-1 with TRBJ2-7; 14 bases match TRBD2. The CDR3 consists of 17 residues. The junction had 13 bases not matched to a gene; V was cut back by 3 bases and J by 6 bases. Germline V gene lookup returns CDR1 DFQATT and CDR2 SNEGSKA (reference sequence).

This clonotype came up a few times. This chain joins TRBV12-3 or TRBV12-4 and TRBJ1-5; a weak D match, TRBD1 (5 bases). V was trimmed by 6 bases and J by 15 bases, leaving 24 bases between them. The CDR3 totals 14 residues. CDR3: CASRSSWGTDPAHF. For the CDR3, the DNA is TGTGCCAGCAGGAGTTCCTGGGGGACCGACCCCGCGCATTTT.

This clonotype was observed at least ten times. The chain joins TRBV11-3 to TRBJ2-5, with a weak D call TRBD2 (5 bases). The CDR3 is 18 residues long. Germline loops: CDR1 SGHNT, CDR2 YENEEA. The V and J ends lost 3 bases and 5 bases respectively, with 25 bases between them. This CDR3 is CASSFSAGSTARRETQYF. For the CDR3, the DNA is TGTGCCAGCAGCTTTTCTGCGGGTAGCACGGCTAGGAGGGAGACCCAGTACTTC.

The chain employs TRBV4-2 and TRBJ2-7; D gene uncertain. This CDR3 has 17 residues. The V and J ends lost 2 bases and 2 bases respectively, with 19 bases between them. Per the germline V gene, CDR1 is LGHNA and CDR2 is YNFKEQ. This chain's CDR3 is CASSQSRSLAEPYEQYF. In DNA, the CDR3 is TGTGCCAGCAGCCAATCGCGCTCGCTGGCTGAACCCTACGAGCAGTACTTC.

This chain joins TRBV19 and TRBJ2-5; 7 nucleotides line up with TRBD2. Germline lookup yields CDR1 LNHDA and CDR2 SQIVND (reference sequence). After removal of 5 bases from V and 0 bases from J, the junction contained 3 bases not matched to a gene. CDR3 length: 14 residues. CDR3 sequence (DNA): TGTGCCAGTAGTGTGGGACTAAACCAAGAGACCCAGTACTTC. It yields the protein CASSVGLNQETQYF.

This chain connects TRBV10-3 to TRBJ2-2; maybe TRBD2 (5 bases). In germline, CDR1 is ENHRY, CDR2 SYGVKD. This CDR3 comprises 17 residues. V was shortened by 8 bases and J by 6 bases, with 25 bases between the two germline ends. The CDR3 DNA reads TGTGCCATCGGGTTGCTAGCCGCGCGCGGTTTTGCCGGGGAGCTGTTTTTT. Its protein product is CAIGLLAARGFAGELFF.